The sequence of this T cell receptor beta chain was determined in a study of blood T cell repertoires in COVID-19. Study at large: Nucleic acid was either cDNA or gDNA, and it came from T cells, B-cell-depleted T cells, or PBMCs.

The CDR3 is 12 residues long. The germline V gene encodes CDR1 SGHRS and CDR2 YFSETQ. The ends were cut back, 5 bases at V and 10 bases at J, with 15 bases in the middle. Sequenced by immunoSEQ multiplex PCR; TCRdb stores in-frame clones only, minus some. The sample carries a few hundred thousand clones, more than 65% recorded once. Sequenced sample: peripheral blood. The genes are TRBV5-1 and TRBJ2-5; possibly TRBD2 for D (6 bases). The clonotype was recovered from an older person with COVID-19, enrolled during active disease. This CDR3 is CASSVGGEVQYF. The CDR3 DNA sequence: TGCGCCAGCAGTGTGGGTGGGGAGGTCCAGTACTTC. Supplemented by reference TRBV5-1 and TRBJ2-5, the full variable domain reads KAGVTQTPRYLIKTRGQQVTLSCSPISGHRSVSWYQQTPGQGLQFLFEYFSETQRNKGNFPGRFSGRQFSNSRSEMNVSTLELGDSALYLCASSVGGEVQYFGPGTRLLVL.